This entry lists 10 T cell receptor beta chains sequenced from one sample in a study of blood T cell repertoires in COVID-19. Produced via immunoSEQ multiplex PCR; TCRdb's table is partial and in-frame only. The sample holds around 150,000 clones, around 80% seen once. Sequences were obtained from peripheral blood. The receptors come from a middle-aged man with acute or convalescent COVID-19.

For this clone: At the DNA level, this CDR3 is encoded by other sequences in the same sample as well. The chain couples TRBV19 to TRBJ2-3; 7 positions agree with TRBD1. Germline CDR1 LNHDA, CDR2 SQIVND (reference sequence). V was clipped by 3 bases and J by 1 base; unmatched bases: 1. CDR3 length: 14 residues. The CDR3 loop reads CASSIDRGTDTQYF. The CDR3 coding sequence is TGTGCCAGTAGTATTGACAGGGGCACAGATACGCAGTATTTT.

The chain joins TRBV11-2 to TRBJ1-2; D perhaps matches TRBD1 (6 bases). Germline CDR1 and CDR2: SGHAT and FQNNGV. The V and J ends lost 3 bases and 8 bases respectively, with 19 bases between them. The CDR3 extends over 15 amino acids. In nucleotides, the CDR3 is TGTGCCAGCAGCTTTCGTCTCCAGGGGCCGGGGGGCTACACCTTC. Its translation is CASSFRLQGPGGYTF.

This clone was counted a few times. The chain has TRBV11-3 and TRBJ2-1; tentatively, D is TRBD2 (6 bases). The CDR3 runs 18 residues. The V gene lost 3 bases and the J gene lost 9 bases, with 27 bases spanning the gap. CDR1 is SGHNT and CDR2 is YENEEA in the germline V gene. The CDR3 nucleotides read TGTGCCAGCAGCTTTGGAGGCGTCGGGAGAGAGGGAGAAAGTGAGCAGTTCTTC. Amino acid sequence: CASSFGGVGREGESEQFF.

The chain is built from TRBV2 and TRBJ1-6; maybe TRBD1 (6 bases). CDR1 SNHLY and CDR2 FYNNEI come from the germline V gene. This CDR3 has 16 amino acids. Trimming left V 5 bases short and J 5 bases short, with 16 bases between. This chain's CDR3 is CASSPRVGANNSPLHF. The CDR3 coding sequence is TGTGCCAGCAGTCCTCGGGTGGGGGCTAATAATTCACCCCTCCACTTT.

To note about this clone: One end of the junction is discordant with germline, which a read error may explain. The CDR3 DNA reads as TGTGCCAGAAGTTTGGACAGGGTCATCGCCAAAAACATTCAGTACTTC. It translates to CARSLDRVIAKNIQYF. V is TRBV5-3 and J is TRBJ2-4, with 8 bases fitting TRBD1. TRBV5-3 is annotated as an ORF whose role is uncertain. The CDR3 spans 16 residues.

This chain joins TRBV9 and TRBJ2-3; D is ambiguous. This CDR3 spans 14 amino acids. The V gene's germline CDR1 is SGDLS and CDR2 YYNGEE. V shed 6 bases and J shed 0 bases, with 11 bases lying between them. CDR3 nucleotide sequence: TGTGCCAGCACTAGGCTCCAAAGCACAGATACGCAGTATTTT. Protein: CASTRLQSTDTQYF.

This clone was picked up one time. This chain joins TRBV6-5 and TRBJ1-2; TRBD1 matches 7 bases. The CDR3 is 14 residues long. Germline lookup yields CDR1 MNHEY and CDR2 SVGAGI. With V trimmed by 8 bases and J by 3 bases, 9 bases remained unmatched. CDR3 in DNA: TGTGCCAGCTCCGGAGGGGGCAACGACTATGGCTACACCTTC. This codes for CASSGGGNDYGYTF.

This rearrangement joins TRBV16 to TRBJ1-1, with D perhaps matching TRBD1 (6 bases). Trimming stripped 2 bases from V and 0 bases from J, with 13 bases between. This CDR3 region has 16 residues. Per the germline V gene, CDR1 is KGHSY and CDR2 is FQNENV. In DNA, the CDR3 is TGTGCCAGCAGCCAAGGACAGCAGGCGATGAACACTGAAGCTTTCTTT. Protein: CASSQGQQAMNTEAFF.

This chain links TRBV11-3 with TRBJ1-6; D not certain. CDR1 is SGHNT, CDR2 YENEEA, per germline. Deletions cut 5 bases from V and 13 bases from J, with 9 bases between. The CDR3 extends over 11 amino acids. CDR3: CASSPSPPLHF. CDR3 bases: TGTGCCAGCAGCCCCAGTCCCCCCCTCCACTTT.

V usage is TRBV3-1 (or the pseudogene TRBV3-2) and J usage is TRBJ2-3; the match to TRBD2 covers 10 bases. Germline assignment: CDR1 LGHDT and CDR2 YNNKEL (reference sequence). This CDR3 is 15 amino acids long. V lost 1 base and J lost 4; bases outside the gene matches: 2. As DNA, the CDR3 is TGTGCCAGCAGCCAAGTCAGCGGGGGGGCAGATACGCAGTATTTT. Translating it yields CASSQVSGGADTQYF.